This record concerns one TCR beta chain sequence. Antigen unknown. This entry comes from a study of vaccination and CD4 T cells after COVID-19. The treatment was: approximately 9-day PBMC culture with coronavirus spike peptide pools or control peptides (ViraFEST assay). CDR1 and CDR2 (germline): WSHSY, SAAADI. V lost 1 base and J 5 bases, leaving 11 bases between the germline ends. This CDR3 region has 14 residues. Findings and limits, study-wide: Relatively small numbers of convalescent patients were studied, with no early post-infection timepoints included.

The assay that was used to sequence DNA from cultured CD4+ T cells was the Oncomine TCR Beta short-read assay. TCRdb independently ran MiXCR on the PCR reads; one entry per CDR3 protein. Of about 20,000 distinct CDR3 sequences listed, roughly three fifths are singletons. This chain joins TRBV10-2 and TRBJ2-5, with D possibly called TRBD1 or TRBD2 (6 bases each). Sequenced input: CD4+ T cells from blood, cultured in vitro. The clonotype comes from a human donor who had recovered from COVID-19. In DNA, the CDR3 is TGCGCCAGCAGTGAGTGGGGGGCTGGGGAGACCCAGTACTTC. Its protein is CASSEWGAGETQYF.